The 8 T cell receptor beta chains listed next were all sequenced from one sample in a study of T-cell reconstitution after alpha-beta-depleted transplantation in children. A TCRbeta library incorporating unique molecular identifiers was prepared. From the PCR reads, TCRdb called clonotypes with MiXCR, one entry per CDR3 protein. Of some 450,000 distinct CDR3 sequences in the sample, roughly 43% were seen once. This sample comprised PBMCs, obtained before TCRalphabeta/CD19-depleted stem cell transplant. The receptor source for this set is a girl aged 2 to 10 with aplastic anemia, due to receive a stem cell transplant.

V gene TRBV4-1 combines with J gene TRBJ1-1; D might be TRBD1 (6 bases). Germline V gives CDR1 MGHRA, CDR2 YSYEKL. Trimming took 0 bases from V and 6 from J, leaving 14 bases between them. CDR3 size: 15 residues. The CDR3 loop reads CASSQDATGSPEAFF. CDR3 bases: TGCGCCAGCAGCCAAGATGCTACAGGGTCTCCTGAAGCTTTCTTT.

This clonotype was counted a few times. The V gene is TRBV20-1, the J gene TRBJ1-4; 7 bases match TRBD1. There are 17 residues in the CDR3. V was clipped by 6 bases and J by 4 bases; unmatched bases: 17. Germline V gives CDR1 DFQATT, CDR2 SNEGSKA (reference sequence). The CDR3 sequence is CSARGWDSDVFNEKLFF. CDR3 DNA: TGCAGTGCCCGCGGGTGGGACAGCGACGTTTTTAATGAAAAACTGTTTTTT.

J is TRBJ1-2 and V is TRBV3-1; D unclear. Germline V gives CDR1 LGHDT, CDR2 YNNKEL (reference sequence). The CDR3 is 12 residues long. The V end was cut by 3 bases, the J end by 7 bases, with 9 bases between. CDR3 protein: CASSQPPTGYTF. CDR3 nucleotides: TGTGCCAGCAGCCAGCCTCCCACTGGCTACACCTTC.

The chain links TRBV6-2 or TRBV6-3 to TRBJ2-7; 13 bases line up with TRBD2. Trimming removed 0 bases from V and 3 bases from J; junction bases left unmatched: 5. This CDR3 spans 17 amino acids. Germline CDR1 is MNHEY and CDR2 is SVGEGT. For the CDR3, the DNA is TGTGCCAGCAGTTACTCCGGACTAGCGGGAGAGAGCTACGAGCAGTACTTC. This sequence encodes CASSYSGLAGESYEQYF.

There are a few counts of this clonotype. The rearrangement joins TRBV12-3 or TRBV12-4 to TRBJ2-7, with D uncertain. The germline V and J ends were trimmed by 2 bases and 5 bases, with 7 bases remaining between them. The CDR3 has 12 residues. The chain's CDR3 is CASSLTVHEQYF. The CDR3 nucleotides are TGTGCCAGCAGTTTAACGGTTCACGAGCAGTACTTC.

V is TRBV20-1 and J is TRBJ2-5; TRBD2 aligns across 12 bases. V gave up 5 bases and J gave up 2 bases; unmatched junction bases: 9. The CDR3 extends over 16 amino acids. The germline CDR1 and CDR2 sequences are DFQATT and SNEGSKA (reference sequence). The CDR3 coding sequence is TGCAGTGCTCAAGGGCCTAGCGGGAGGGCTCAAGAGACCCAGTACTTC. As protein: CSAQGPSGRAQETQYF.

The chain carries TRBV28 and TRBJ2-7; D is unclear. The CDR3 covers 10 residues. V gave up 8 bases and J gave up 4 bases, with 6 bases separating them. CDR1 MDHEN and CDR2 SYDVKM come from the germline V gene. The CDR3: CASFGYEQYF. In DNA, the CDR3 is TGTGCCAGCTTTGGGTACGAGCAGTACTTC.

The genes are TRBV2 and TRBJ1-4, with unresolved D. Trimming removed 7 bases from V and 5 bases from J, with 14 bases in between. The CDR3 contains 14 residues. Germline CDR1 SNHLY, CDR2 FYNNEI. The CDR3 loop reads CASNPQNLNEKLFF. The CDR3 nucleotides are TGTGCCAGCAACCCACAGAACCTGAATGAAAAACTGTTTTTT. Based on the CDR3 plus reference TRBV2 and TRBJ1-4, the full variable domain is EPEVTQTPSHQVTQMGQEVILRCVPISNHLYFYWYRQILGQKVEFLVSFYNNEISEKSEIFDDQFSVERPDGSNFTLKIRSTKLEDSAMYFCASNPQNLNEKLFFGSGTQLSVL.